A single sample is the source of the 11 T cell receptor beta chains below, sequenced in a study of blood T cell repertoires in COVID-19. The protocol was immunoSEQ multiplex PCR, while the TCRdb copy is restricted to in-frame clones and leaves out a portion. The data contain over 90,000 clones, around nine tenths of them seen just once; the ten biggest clones take up 5.1%. The sample taken for sequencing was peripheral blood. Source of these receptors: a man aged 50 to 60 with acute or convalescent COVID-19.

The rearrangement links TRBV30 to TRBJ2-2; TRBD2 aligns across 14 bases. This CDR3 region has 16 residues. Germline V gene data show CDR1 as GTSNPN and CDR2 as SVGIG (reference sequence). After removal of 5 bases from V and 7 bases from J, the junction contained 9 bases not matched to a gene. The CDR3 bases are TGTGCCTGGGCGGGACTAGCGGGAGCAGCGGTCGGGGAGCTGTTTTTT. This encodes CAWAGLAGAAVGELFF.

The chain combines TRBV6-5 with TRBJ1-3, with D uncertain. The CDR3 has 14 amino acids. CDR1 is MNHEY, CDR2 SVGAGI, per germline. V gave up 6 bases and J gave up 4 bases, with 13 bases separating them. The CDR3 DNA reads TGTGCCAGCAGCCACAAAGGCGGGGGAAACACCATATATTTT. Encoded protein: CASSHKGGGNTIYF.

The chain links TRBV20-1 to TRBJ2-5, with 8 bases matching TRBD2. J lost 5 bases, V lost 3 bases, and 2 bases had no gene match. This CDR3 contains 12 residues. CDR1 and CDR2 (germline): DFQATT, SNEGSKA (reference sequence). The chain's CDR3 is CSASREGETQYF. The DNA for the CDR3 is TGCAGTGCTAGTCGGGAGGGTGAGACCCAGTACTTC.

This clone was observed a few times. V gene TRBV4-3 combines with J gene TRBJ2-7; TRBD2 matches 9 bases. Germline assignment: CDR1 LGHNA and CDR2 YSLEER. The CDR3 contains 16 residues. The V segment lost 2 bases and the J segment 2 bases; nucleotides outside the gene matches: 7. The CDR3 DNA sequence: TGCGCCAGCAGCCAAAATCTAGCGGGACCCCCCTACGAGCAGTACTTC. As protein: CASSQNLAGPPYEQYF.

The rearrangement links TRBV30 to TRBJ1-5, with D maybe TRBD1 (6 bases). The CDR3 is 14 amino acids. The V end lost 2 bases, the J end lost 6 bases, and 14 bases lay between the germline ends. The germline V gene encodes CDR1 GTSNPN and CDR2 SVGIG (reference sequence). The CDR3 bases are TGTGCCTGGAGTCGGACGGCAGGGGCTCAGCCCCAGCATTTT. Amino acids: CAWSRTAGAQPQHF.

This chain links TRBV4-1 with TRBJ2-7; D unresolved. Germline CDR1 reads MGHRA; CDR2 reads YSYEKL. The length of the CDR3 is 15 residues. V was trimmed by 0 bases and J by 4 bases, leaving 13 bases between them. CDR3 sequence: CASSQEAEAWYEQYF. Here the CDR3 DNA reads TGCGCCAGCAGCCAAGAGGCGGAAGCTTGGTACGAGCAGTACTTC.

The gene calls are TRBV10-1 and TRBJ2-7; D is unclear. The V gene lost 5 bases and the J gene lost 2 bases, with 13 bases spanning the gap. This CDR3 region has 14 residues. The germline V gene encodes CDR1 WNHNN and CDR2 SYGVQD (reference sequence). The CDR3 region is CASSPPGGPYEQYF. As DNA, the CDR3 is TGCGCCAGCAGTCCCCCCGGCGGTCCCTACGAGCAGTACTTC.

The chain employs TRBV6-2 or TRBV6-3 and TRBJ1-1; D might be TRBD1 (5 bases). This CDR3 contains 13 residues. V shed 4 bases and J shed 1 base, with 7 bases lying between them. CDR1 is MNHEY and CDR2 is SVGEGT in the germline V gene. The CDR3 spells CASSWGENTEAFF. The DNA for the CDR3 is TGTGCCAGCAGTTGGGGGGAGAACACTGAAGCTTTCTTT.

The chain recombines TRBV7-6 with TRBJ2-7; D may be TRBD2 (5 bases). V lost 2 bases to trimming and J lost 3 bases, with 8 bases between them. Per the germline V gene, CDR1 is SGHVS and CDR2 is FNYEAQ. The CDR3 is 13 residues long. In DNA, the CDR3 is TGTGCCAGCAGCTTAAGCGAGGGCTACGAGCAGTACTTC. The encoded protein is CASSLSEGYEQYF.

CDR3 region: CSVRGGRARTDTQYF. The CDR3 coding sequence is TGCAGCGTAAGGGGCGGGAGGGCCCGCACAGATACGCAGTATTTT. The chain employs TRBV29-1 and TRBJ2-3; 9 bases line up with TRBD2. The germline V gene has CDR1 SQVTM and CDR2 ANQGSEA. The CDR3 length is 15 residues. V dropped 6 bases and J dropped 1; count of bases not matched to a gene: 8.

The chain is built from TRBV10-1 and TRBJ2-1; tentatively, D is TRBD2 (7 bases). With 8 bases removed from V and 9 bases from J, the gap between germline ends came to 17 bases. Germline V lookup: CDR1 WNHNN, CDR2 SYGVQD (reference sequence). The CDR3 is 13 amino acids. The CDR3 DNA reads TGCGCCAGCGGGGGGGGGCGAACCGTTGAGCAGTTCTTC. It translates to CASGGGRTVEQFF.